The 11 T cell receptor beta chains reported below all come from one sample, sequenced in a study of T-cell reconstitution after alpha-beta-depleted transplantation in children. Unique molecular identifiers featured in how the TCRbeta library was prepared. TCRdb recomputed calls from the PCR reads with MiXCR, one row per CDR3 protein. The table includes 100,000 or so distinct CDR3 sequences, around 5.9% detected once. The sequencing here drew on PBMCs, mostly from graft donor cells, taken 60 days after TCRalphabeta/CD19-depleted stem cell transplant. Receptor source: a female patient between 2 and 10 years old who had a stem cell transplant for Fanconi anemia, so the T cells may come from the graft donor.

The chain carries TRBV20-1 and TRBJ2-1; D is tentatively TRBD1 or TRBD2 (5 bases each). Germline V gene data show CDR1 as DFQATT and CDR2 as SNEGSKA (reference sequence). The CDR3 is made up of 15 amino acids. The V gene lost 3 bases and the J gene lost 0 bases, with 12 bases spanning the gap. CDR3 DNA sequence: TGCAGTGCTAGCTGGGACCAGAGCTCCTACAATGAGCAGTTCTTC. Translation: CSASWDQSSYNEQFF.

This clonotype was counted ten times or more. The chain carries TRBV3-1 and TRBJ2-7; 14 bases map to TRBD2. The CDR3 extends over 15 amino acids. CDR1 is LGHDT and CDR2 is YNNKEL in the germline V gene (reference sequence). V shed 3 bases, J shed 2 bases, and the junction held 0 bases outside the gene matches. DNA for the CDR3: TGTGCCAGCAGCCAGACTAGCGGGAGGGCCTACGAGCAGTACTTC. This codes for CASSQTSGRAYEQYF.

CDR3 coding DNA: TGTGCCAGCTCACAACTAGCGGGAGACTACAATGAGCAGTTCTTC. Translating gives CASSQLAGDYNEQFF. V and J are TRBV18 and TRBJ2-1; 11 nucleotides match TRBD2. Trimming removed 4 bases from V and 3 bases from J; junction bases left unmatched: 2. CDR3 length: 15 amino acids. Per the germline V gene, CDR1 is KGHSH and CDR2 is LQKENI.

The chain employs TRBV11-2 and TRBJ2-7; unclear D gene. V lost 6 bases and J lost 6, with 12 bases in between. CDR3 length equals 12 residues. Germline V CDR1 and CDR2: SGHAT, FQNNGV. CDR3 loop: CASRAAYSEQYF. CDR3 DNA: TGTGCCAGCAGGGCCGCCTACTCCGAGCAGTACTTC.

This clonotype was counted many times. This chain's CDR3 is CASSLRRLAGFLSYEQYF. The CDR3 region has the DNA TGTGCCAGCAGCTTGCGGCGACTAGCGGGTTTCCTCTCCTACGAGCAGTACTTC. The chain is built from TRBV5-6 and TRBJ2-7; 10 nucleotides match TRBD2. J lost 0 bases, V lost 1 base, and 10 bases had no gene match. The CDR3 spans 18 residues. The germline V gene encodes CDR1 SGHDT and CDR2 YYEEEE.

The chain has TRBV10-3 and TRBJ2-7; 9 bases agree with TRBD1. The ends lost 0 bases at V and 0 bases at J; junction bases unmatched: 3. This CDR3 has 16 amino acids. Germline V gene lookup returns CDR1 ENHRY and CDR2 SYGVKD. As DNA, the CDR3 is TGTGCCATCAGTGAGTCGGACAGGGGAGGCTCCTACGAGCAGTACTTC. It yields the protein CAISESDRGGSYEQYF.

This clonotype came up many times. V usage is TRBV12-3 or TRBV12-4 and J usage is TRBJ2-2, with D uncertain. The CDR3 spans 14 residues. V was cut by 8 bases and J by 2 bases, with 12 bases left in between. The chain's CDR3 is CASWTEPNTGELFF. CDR3 DNA sequence: TGTGCCAGCTGGACCGAGCCCAACACCGGGGAGCTGTTTTTT.

The rearrangement links TRBV5-1 to TRBJ1-6, with 7 bases that match TRBD1. V shed 4 bases, J shed 7 bases, and the junction held 8 bases outside the gene matches. Germline assignment: CDR1 SGHRS and CDR2 YFSETQ. CDR3 length: 15 amino acids. The chain's CDR3 is CASSGGDRQNSPLHF. CDR3 in DNA: TGCGCCAGCAGCGGAGGGGACAGACAAAATTCACCCCTCCACTTT.

This clonotype was recorded at least ten times. V is TRBV28 and J is TRBJ1-2, with 8 bases aligning to TRBD1. The CDR3 consists of 15 residues. In germline, CDR1 is MDHEN, CDR2 SYDVKM. Trimming at V came to 6 bases and at J to 0 bases, leaving 6 bases not matched to a gene. Here the CDR3 DNA reads TGTGCCAGCAGCCTTAGACAGGGGCCTAACTATGGCTACACCTTC. Its translation is CASSLRQGPNYGYTF.

This clonotype occurred many times. The CDR3 DNA sequence: TGTGCCAGCAGTTTTGTCCCGAACTACGAGCAGTACTTC. This gives the protein CASSFVPNYEQYF. The chain employs TRBV12-3 or TRBV12-4 and TRBJ2-7; D gene ambiguous. Trimming pared 3 bases from V and 3 bases from J, leaving 9 bases between. There are 13 residues in the CDR3.

This clonotype came up many times. This chain's CDR3 is CASSPIPRSYEQYF. The CDR3 nucleotides read TGCGCCAGCAGCCCCATTCCGCGGTCCTACGAGCAGTACTTC. The V gene is TRBV5-1, the J gene TRBJ2-7, with D unresolved. With 4 bases removed from V and 1 base from J, the gap between germline ends came to 12 bases. This CDR3 is built from 14 residues. Germline V gene data show CDR1 as SGHRS and CDR2 as YFSETQ.